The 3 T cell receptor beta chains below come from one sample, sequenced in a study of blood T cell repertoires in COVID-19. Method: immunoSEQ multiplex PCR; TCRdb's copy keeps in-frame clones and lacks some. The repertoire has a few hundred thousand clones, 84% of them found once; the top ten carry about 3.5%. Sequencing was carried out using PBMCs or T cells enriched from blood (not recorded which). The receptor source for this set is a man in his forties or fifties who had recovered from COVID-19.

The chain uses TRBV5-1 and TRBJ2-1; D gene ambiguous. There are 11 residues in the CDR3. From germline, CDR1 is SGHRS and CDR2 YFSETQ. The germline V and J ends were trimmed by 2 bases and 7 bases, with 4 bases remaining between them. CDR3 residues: CASSFKNEQFF. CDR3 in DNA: TGCGCCAGCAGCTTTAAAAATGAGCAGTTCTTC.

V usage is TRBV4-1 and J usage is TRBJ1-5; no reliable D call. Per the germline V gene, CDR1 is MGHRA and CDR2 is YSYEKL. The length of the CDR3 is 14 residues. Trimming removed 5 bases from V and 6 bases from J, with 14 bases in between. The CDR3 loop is CASSGFLFGQPQHF. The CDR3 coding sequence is TGCGCCAGCAGCGGTTTTCTGTTCGGTCAGCCCCAGCATTTT.

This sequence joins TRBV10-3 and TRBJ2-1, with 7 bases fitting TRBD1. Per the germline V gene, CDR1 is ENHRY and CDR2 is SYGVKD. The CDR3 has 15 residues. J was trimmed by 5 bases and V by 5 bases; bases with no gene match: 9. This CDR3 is CAISPQGKGDNEQFF. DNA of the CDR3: TGTGCCATCAGTCCACAGGGGAAAGGGGACAATGAGCAGTTCTTC.